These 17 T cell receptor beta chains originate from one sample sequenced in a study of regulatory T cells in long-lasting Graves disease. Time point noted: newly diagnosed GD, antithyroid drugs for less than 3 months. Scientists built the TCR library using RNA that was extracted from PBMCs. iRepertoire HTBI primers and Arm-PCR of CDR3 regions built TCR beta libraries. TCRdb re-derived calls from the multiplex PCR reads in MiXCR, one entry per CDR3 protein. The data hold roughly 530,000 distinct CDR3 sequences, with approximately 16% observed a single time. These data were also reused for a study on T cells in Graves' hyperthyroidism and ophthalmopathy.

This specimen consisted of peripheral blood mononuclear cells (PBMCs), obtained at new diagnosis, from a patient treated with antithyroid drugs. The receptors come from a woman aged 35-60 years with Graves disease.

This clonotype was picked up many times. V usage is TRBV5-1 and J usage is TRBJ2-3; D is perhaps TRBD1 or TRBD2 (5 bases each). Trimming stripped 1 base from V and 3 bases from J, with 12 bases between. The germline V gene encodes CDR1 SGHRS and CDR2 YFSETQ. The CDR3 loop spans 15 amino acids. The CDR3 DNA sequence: TGCGCCAGCAGCTTGAACGGGGCGGTGACAGATACGCAGTATTTT. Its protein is CASSLNGAVTDTQYF.

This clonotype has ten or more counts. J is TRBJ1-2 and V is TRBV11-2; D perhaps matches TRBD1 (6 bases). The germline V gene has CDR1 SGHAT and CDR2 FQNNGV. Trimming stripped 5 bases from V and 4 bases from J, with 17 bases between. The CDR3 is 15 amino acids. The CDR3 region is CASSPRTDYPYGYTF. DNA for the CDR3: TGTGCCAGCAGCCCCCGGACAGATTACCCCTATGGCTACACCTTC.

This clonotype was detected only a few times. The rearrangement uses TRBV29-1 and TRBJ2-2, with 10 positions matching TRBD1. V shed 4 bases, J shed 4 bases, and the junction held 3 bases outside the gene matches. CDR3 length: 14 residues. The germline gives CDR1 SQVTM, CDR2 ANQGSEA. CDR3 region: CSVARDRGTGELFF. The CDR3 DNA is TGCAGCGTTGCCCGGGACAGGGGCACCGGGGAGCTGTTTTTT.

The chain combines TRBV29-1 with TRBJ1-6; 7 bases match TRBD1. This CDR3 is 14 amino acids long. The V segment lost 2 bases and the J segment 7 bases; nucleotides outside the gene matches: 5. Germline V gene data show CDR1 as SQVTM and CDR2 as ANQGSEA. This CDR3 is CSVEPGQENSPLHF. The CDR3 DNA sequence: TGCAGCGTTGAACCCGGACAGGAAAATTCACCCCTCCACTTT.

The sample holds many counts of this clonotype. The CDR3 reads CASSWLRANTQYF. The CDR3 nucleotides are TGCGCCAGCAGCTGGCTCAGGGCGAATACGCAGTATTTT. The rearrangement uses TRBV5-1 and TRBJ2-3; weak D call: TRBD1 (5 bases). V dropped 3 bases and J dropped 7 bases, with 12 bases sitting between them. The CDR3 consists of 13 residues. Germline CDR1 and CDR2: SGHRS and YFSETQ. The complete variable domain, with remaining parts taken from reference TRBV5-1 and TRBJ2-3, reads KAGVTQTPRYLIKTRGQQVTLSCSPISGHRSVSWYQQTPGQGLQFLFEYFSETQRNKGNFPGRFSGRQFSNSRSEMNVSTLELGDSALYLCASSWLRANTQYFGPGTRLTVL.

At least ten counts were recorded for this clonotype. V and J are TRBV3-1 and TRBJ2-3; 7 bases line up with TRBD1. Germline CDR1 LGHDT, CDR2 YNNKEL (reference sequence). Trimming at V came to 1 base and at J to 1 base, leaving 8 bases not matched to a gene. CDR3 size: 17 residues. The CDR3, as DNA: TGTGCCAGCAGCCAAGGTGGACAGGTCGGGGGCACAGATACGCAGTATTTT. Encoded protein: CASSQGGQVGGTDTQYF.

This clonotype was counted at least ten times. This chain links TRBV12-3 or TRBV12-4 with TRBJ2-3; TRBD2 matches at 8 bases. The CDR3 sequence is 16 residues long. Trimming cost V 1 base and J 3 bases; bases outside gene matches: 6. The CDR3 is CASSLVLAGSTDTQYF. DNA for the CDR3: TGTGCCAGCAGTTTAGTTTTAGCGGGGTCGACAGATACGCAGTATTTT.

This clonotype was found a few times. The CDR3 loop is CASSLAGTPANYGYTF. The CDR3 region has the DNA TGCGCCAGCAGCTTGGCCGGGACACCCGCTAACTATGGCTACACCTTC. The chain joins TRBV5-1 to TRBJ1-2; maybe TRBD1 (6 bases). The CDR3 is 16 residues long. Trimming shortened V by 0 bases and J by 0 bases, and 12 bases separated the two germline ends. Looked up from germline, CDR1 is SGHRS and CDR2 is YFSETQ.

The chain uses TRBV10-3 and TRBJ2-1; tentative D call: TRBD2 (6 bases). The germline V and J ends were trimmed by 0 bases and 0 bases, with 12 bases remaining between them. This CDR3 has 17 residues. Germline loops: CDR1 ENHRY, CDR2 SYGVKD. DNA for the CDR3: TGTGCCATCAGTGAGTCAGAGGAGGGGAGCTCCTACAATGAGCAGTTCTTC. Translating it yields CAISESEEGSSYNEQFF.

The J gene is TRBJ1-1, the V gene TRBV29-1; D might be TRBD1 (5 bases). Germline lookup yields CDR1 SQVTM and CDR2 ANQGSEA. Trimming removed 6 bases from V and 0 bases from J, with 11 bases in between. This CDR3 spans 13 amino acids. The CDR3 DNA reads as TGCAGCGTCGCCGGGACGGTGAACACTGAAGCTTTCTTT. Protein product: CSVAGTVNTEAFF.

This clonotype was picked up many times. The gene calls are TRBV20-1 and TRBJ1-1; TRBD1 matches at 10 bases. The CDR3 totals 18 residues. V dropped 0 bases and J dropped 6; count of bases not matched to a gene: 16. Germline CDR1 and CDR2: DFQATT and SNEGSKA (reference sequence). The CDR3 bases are TGCAGTGCTAGAGATAAGACAGGGGGCCCATCCCGACGGGCTGAAGCTTTCTTT. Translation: CSARDKTGGPSRRAEAFF.

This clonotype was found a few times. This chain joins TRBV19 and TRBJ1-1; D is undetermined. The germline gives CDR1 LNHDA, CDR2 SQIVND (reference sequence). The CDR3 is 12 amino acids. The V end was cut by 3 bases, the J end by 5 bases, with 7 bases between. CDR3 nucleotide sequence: TGTGCCAGTAGTATTGGGTGGACTGAAGCTTTCTTT. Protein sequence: CASSIGWTEAFF.

CDR3 amino acids: CASSQGQDTHNQPQHF. CDR3 in DNA: TGCGCCAGCAGCCAGGGACAGGACACCCACAATCAGCCCCAGCATTTT. V is TRBV4-1 and J is TRBJ1-5; 8 bases match TRBD1. The length of the CDR3 is 16 residues. V shed 3 bases, J shed 3 bases, and the junction held 7 bases outside the gene matches. The germline V gene has CDR1 MGHRA and CDR2 YSYEKL.

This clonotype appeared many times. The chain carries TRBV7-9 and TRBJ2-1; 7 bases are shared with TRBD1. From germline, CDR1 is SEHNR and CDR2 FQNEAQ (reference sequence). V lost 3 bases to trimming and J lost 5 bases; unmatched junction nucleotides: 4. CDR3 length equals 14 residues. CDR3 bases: TGTGCCAGCAGCTTGACAGGGCAGGACAATGAGCAGTTCTTC. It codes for CASSLTGQDNEQFF.

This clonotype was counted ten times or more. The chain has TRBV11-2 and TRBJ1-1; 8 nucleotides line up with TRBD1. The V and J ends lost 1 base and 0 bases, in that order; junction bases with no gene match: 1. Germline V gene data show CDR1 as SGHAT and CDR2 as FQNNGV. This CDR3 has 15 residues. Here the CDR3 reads CASSLGGQVNTEAFF. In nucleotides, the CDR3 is TGTGCCAGCAGCTTAGGGGGACAGGTGAACACTGAAGCTTTCTTT.

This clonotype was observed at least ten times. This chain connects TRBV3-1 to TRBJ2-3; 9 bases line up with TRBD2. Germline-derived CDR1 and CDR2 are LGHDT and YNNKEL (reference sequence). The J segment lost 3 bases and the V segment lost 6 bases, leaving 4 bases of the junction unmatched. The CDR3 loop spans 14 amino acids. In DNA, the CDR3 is TGTGCCAGCAGACCCGGACTAGCGACAGATACGCAGTATTTT. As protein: CASRPGLATDTQYF.

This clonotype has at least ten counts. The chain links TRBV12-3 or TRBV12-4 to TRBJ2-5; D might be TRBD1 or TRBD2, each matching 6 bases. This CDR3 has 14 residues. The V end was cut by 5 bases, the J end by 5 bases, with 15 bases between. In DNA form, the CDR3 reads TGTGCCAGCAGTCCGGGGGCGTGGGACGAGACCCAGTACTTC. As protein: CASSPGAWDETQYF.